These 16 T cell receptor beta chains were sequenced from one sample in a study of blood T cell repertoires in COVID-19. TCRdb keeps only in-frame clones here, not all; method: immunoSEQ multiplex PCR. The sample lists roughly 140,000 clones; 84% were seen once. Sequencing used peripheral blood. These receptors were obtained from a woman in her forties or fifties in a cohort sampled during active or convalescent COVID-19.

DNA for the CDR3: TGTGCCATCAGTGAGTCGGCAGGGGGCACTGAAGCTTTCTTT. This sequence encodes CAISESAGGTEAFF. This chain uses TRBV10-3 with TRBJ1-1, with 7 bases aligning to TRBD1. Looked up from germline, CDR1 is ENHRY and CDR2 is SYGVKD. There are 14 residues in the CDR3. The J segment lost 4 bases and the V segment lost 0 bases, leaving 2 bases of the junction unmatched.

The chain uses TRBV5-1 and TRBJ1-2; D is undetermined. The germline V and J ends were trimmed by 4 bases and 6 bases, with 10 bases remaining between them. Germline V gene lookup returns CDR1 SGHRS and CDR2 YFSETQ. The CDR3 spans 12 residues. The CDR3 DNA reads as TGCGCCAGCAGCCAGAGACATGATGGCTACACCTTC. Translating gives CASSQRHDGYTF. Together with reference TRBV5-1 and TRBJ1-2, the CDR3 gives the full variable domain: KAGVTQTPRYLIKTRGQQVTLSCSPISGHRSVSWYQQTPGQGLQFLFEYFSETQRNKGNFPGRFSGRQFSNSRSEMNVSTLELGDSALYLCASSQRHDGYTFGSGTRLTVV.

Details on this clone: The sample carries other DNA sequences with the same CDR3. CDR3 bases: TGCAGTGCTAGTAGAGGGGGCGATGGCTACACCTTC. It codes for CSASRGGDGYTF. V is TRBV20-1 and J is TRBJ1-2; 7 nucleotides align to TRBD1. The germline V gene encodes CDR1 DFQATT and CDR2 SNEGSKA (reference sequence). The CDR3 contains 12 residues. J was trimmed by 6 bases and V by 3 bases; bases with no gene match: 4.

The chain recombines TRBV2 with TRBJ1-2; D is undetermined. This CDR3 has 13 amino acids. Looked up from germline, CDR1 is SNHLY and CDR2 is FYNNEI. With 4 bases removed from V and 8 bases from J, the gap between germline ends came to 14 bases. The CDR3 spells CASSGAPLWGYTF. In nucleotides, the CDR3 is TGTGCCAGCAGTGGCGCACCCCTATGGGGCTACACCTTC.

This chain joins TRBV3-1 (or the pseudogene TRBV3-2) and TRBJ2-5; possibly TRBD1 for D (5 bases). The V gene's germline CDR1 is LGHDT and CDR2 YNNKEL (reference sequence). There are 14 residues in the CDR3. V lost 1 base and J 5 bases, leaving 11 bases between the germline ends. Here the CDR3 reads CASSQGKGQETQYF. In DNA form, the CDR3 reads TGTGCCAGCAGCCAAGGGAAGGGGCAGGAGACCCAGTACTTC.

This clone was detected only once. The chain combines TRBV7-2 with TRBJ2-2; D might be TRBD2 (5 bases). V was cut by 5 bases and J by 4 bases, with 17 bases left in between. This CDR3 spans 16 amino acids. The germline V gene encodes CDR1 SGHTA and CDR2 FQGNSA. The CDR3 coding sequence is TGTGCCAGCAGCCCTCAGACGGGGTGGGGCACCGGGGAGCTGTTTTTT. Translated: CASSPQTGWGTGELFF.

This rearrangement joins TRBV12-3 or TRBV12-4 to TRBJ1-2; 9 bases fit TRBD1. The CDR3 runs 13 residues. J lost 8 bases, V lost 4 bases, and 5 bases had no gene match. The CDR3 sequence is CASSYGQGYGYTF. Here the CDR3 DNA reads TGTGCCAGCAGTTACGGACAGGGGTACGGCTACACCTTC.

The chain uses TRBV5-1 and TRBJ2-1, with 10 bases that match TRBD1. Germline lookup yields CDR1 SGHRS and CDR2 YFSETQ. The CDR3 extends over 15 amino acids. V lost 9 bases to trimming and J lost 3 bases; unmatched junction nucleotides: 9. CDR3 amino acids: CANRTRTGGYNEQFF. The CDR3, as DNA: TGCGCCAACCGAACCCGGACAGGGGGCTACAATGAGCAGTTCTTC.

V is TRBV7-9 and J is TRBJ1-1; D remains ambiguous. The CDR3 is 14 amino acids. Looked up from germline, CDR1 is SEHNR and CDR2 is FQNEAQ (reference sequence). The V gene lost 5 bases and the J gene lost 1 base, with 11 bases spanning the gap. CDR3 residues: CASSPPAGNTEAFF. CDR3 sequence (DNA): TGTGCCAGCAGCCCTCCCGCAGGGAACACTGAAGCTTTCTTT. The full variable domain, rest sourced from reference TRBV7-9 and TRBJ1-1, is DTGVSQNPRHKITKRGQNVTFRCDPISEHNRLYWYRQTLGQGPEFLTYFQNEAQLEKSRLLSDRFSAERPKGSFSTLEIQRTEQGDSAMYLCASSPPAGNTEAFFGQGTRLTVV.

V usage is TRBV7-3 and J usage is TRBJ2-3; the match to TRBD1 covers 7 bases. V shed 1 base and J 3 bases; nucleotides not matched to a gene: 4. There are 15 residues in the CDR3. Germline V lookup: CDR1 SGHTA, CDR2 FQGTGA. CDR3 region: CASSLRDRTTDTQYF. CDR3 DNA: TGTGCCAGCAGCTTAAGGGACAGAACTACAGATACGCAGTATTTT.

This clone was detected only once. This chain joins TRBV24-1 and TRBJ1-2, with 7 nucleotides matching TRBD1. Germline CDR1 reads KGHDR; CDR2 reads SFDVKD. The CDR3 is made up of 14 amino acids. With V trimmed by 3 bases and J by 4 bases, 4 bases remained unmatched. Here the CDR3 DNA reads TGTGCCACCAGTGATCCGGACAGGATCTATGGCTACACCTTC. Translating gives CATSDPDRIYGYTF.

This clone was detected a few times. The chain is built from TRBV19 and TRBJ2-3, with 8 bases identical to TRBD2. The trim removed 7 bases at V and 2 bases at J, leaving 8 bases unmatched. CDR1 LNHDA and CDR2 SQIVND come from the germline V gene (reference sequence). The CDR3 is 15 amino acids. CDR3 amino acids: CASTRTSSVTDTQYF. CDR3 bases: TGTGCCAGTACCCGGACTAGCTCTGTCACAGATACGCAGTATTTT.

This clone was recorded only once. The chain is built from TRBV4-1 and TRBJ2-6, with D perhaps TRBD1 (7 bases). This CDR3 is built from 20 residues. Germline V lookup: CDR1 MGHRA, CDR2 YSYEKL. The V end was cut by 0 bases, the J end by 2 bases, with 20 bases between. The DNA of the CDR3 is TGCGCCAGCAGCCAAGATAGTATCGCAGGGGGGATCACTGGGGCCAACGTCCTGACTTTC. Its protein is CASSQDSIAGGITGANVLTF.

This chain connects TRBV30 to TRBJ2-3; D is perhaps TRBD1 (6 bases). CDR3 length: 15 amino acids. Trimming left V 0 bases short and J 2 bases short, with 12 bases between. Germline V gives CDR1 GTSNPN, CDR2 SVGIG (reference sequence). The CDR3 loop reads CAWSVKGTPTDTQYF. In nucleotides, the CDR3 is TGTGCCTGGAGTGTAAAAGGGACACCCACAGATACGCAGTATTTT.

The V call is TRBV3-1 (or the pseudogene TRBV3-2), the J call TRBJ2-7, with D possibly matching TRBD1 (6 bases). The CDR3 length is 18 residues. Germline assignment: CDR1 LGHDT and CDR2 YNNKEL (reference sequence). V was pared by 2 bases and J by 4 bases, with 24 bases between. The CDR3 nucleotides are TGTGCCAGCAGCCAAAAATCCCCCGCACCACAGGGTTGGTACGAGCAGTACTTC. Protein product: CASSQKSPAPQGWYEQYF.

V gene TRBV7-2 combines with J gene TRBJ2-3; tentatively, D is TRBD1 (6 bases). V was clipped by 5 bases and J by 3 bases, with 15 bases between them. Germline lookup yields CDR1 SGHTA and CDR2 FQGNSA. The CDR3 covers 15 residues. DNA for the CDR3: TGTGCCAGCAGCCTACAGGGTGGGGTTACAGATACGCAGTATTTT. This translates into CASSLQGGVTDTQYF.